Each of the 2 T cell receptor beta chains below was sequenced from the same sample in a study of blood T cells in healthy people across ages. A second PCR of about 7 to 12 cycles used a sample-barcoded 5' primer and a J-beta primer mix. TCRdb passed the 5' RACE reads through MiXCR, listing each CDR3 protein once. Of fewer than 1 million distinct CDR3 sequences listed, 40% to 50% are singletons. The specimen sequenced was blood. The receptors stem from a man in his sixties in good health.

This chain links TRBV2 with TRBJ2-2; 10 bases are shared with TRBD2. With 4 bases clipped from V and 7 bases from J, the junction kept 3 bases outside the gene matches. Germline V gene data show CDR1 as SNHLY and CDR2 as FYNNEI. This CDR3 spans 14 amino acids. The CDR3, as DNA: TGTGCCAGCAGTGGTCGGACTAGCGGCGGGGAGCTGTTTTTT. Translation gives CASSGRTSGGELFF.

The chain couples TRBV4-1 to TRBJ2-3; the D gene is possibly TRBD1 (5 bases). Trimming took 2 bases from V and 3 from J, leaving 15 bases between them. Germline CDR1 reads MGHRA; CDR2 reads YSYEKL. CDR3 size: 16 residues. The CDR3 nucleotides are TGCGCCAGCAGCCAATCTGGCCAGGGTGGGACAGATACGCAGTATTTT. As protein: CASSQSGQGGTDTQYF.